The 27 T cell receptor beta chains presented below share a single source sample, sequenced in a study of T cells in localized non-small cell lung cancer (dated by TCRdb to the early 2020s). The library was obtained by the immunoSEQ multiplex PCR assay. In TCRdb, the immuneACCESS table is reduced to in-frame sequences with V and J assigned. These tables do not hold every clone; where another copy was compared, an unresolved V gene accounts for under half, and the others remain unexplained. The table for this sample lists 30,000 to 45,000 clones; approximately 88% of them were counted only once. Of the sample, roughly 2.5% falls within the top ten clones. Specimen: peripheral blood, collected before any cancer treatment. Receptor source: a woman aged 35 to 70 with stage I lung adenocarcinoma.

The CDR3 nucleotides read TGCGCCAGCAGCTCAGCTAGCTCCTACGAGCAGTACTTC. Residues: CASSSASSYEQYF. The chain joins TRBV5-1 to TRBJ2-7; D is uncertain. V lost 3 bases, J lost 0 bases, and 7 bases lay in between. Germline CDR1 and CDR2: SGHRS and YFSETQ. The CDR3 consists of 13 residues.

This chain connects TRBV30 to TRBJ1-1; D is unresolved. The CDR3 is 12 amino acids. Germline values: CDR1 GTSNPN, CDR2 SVGIG (reference sequence). V was pared by 0 bases and J by 7 bases, with 9 bases between. The CDR3 loop reads CAWSVVRIEAFF. The CDR3 coding sequence is TGTGCCTGGAGTGTAGTTAGGATTGAAGCTTTCTTT.

The CDR3 DNA is TGTGCCTGGAGAGAAACCGGGTCCTACTACGAGCAGTACTTC. This gives the protein CAWRETGSYYEQYF. V gene TRBV30 combines with J gene TRBJ2-7; D not resolved. The germline V gene encodes CDR1 GTSNPN and CDR2 SVGIG (reference sequence). V shed 3 bases and J shed 3 bases, with 15 bases lying between them. CDR3 length: 14 amino acids.

V is TRBV27 and J is TRBJ2-7; D unresolved. The V gene's germline CDR1 is MNHEY and CDR2 SMNVEV (reference sequence). The CDR3 sequence is 15 residues long. The V and J ends lost 0 bases and 2 bases respectively, with 11 bases between them. The CDR3 sequence: CASSLSRVGTYEQYF. The CDR3 nucleotides read TGTGCCAGCAGTTTATCCCGTGTGGGTACCTACGAGCAGTACTTC.

This sequence joins TRBV7-2 and TRBJ2-5, with no clear D. V was pared by 3 bases and J by 2 bases, with 7 bases between. CDR1 and CDR2 from the germline V gene are SGHTA and FQGNSA. The CDR3 loop spans 13 amino acids. CDR3 sequence (DNA): TGTGCCAGCAGCTTTTCATTGCAAGAGACCCAGTACTTC. Translation: CASSFSLQETQYF.

V is TRBV5-6 and J is TRBJ2-1; D is possibly TRBD2 (5 bases). Looked up from germline, CDR1 is SGHDT and CDR2 is YYEEEE. This CDR3 region has 12 residues. Trimming left V 0 bases short and J 7 bases short, with 5 bases between. CDR3: CASSLVANEQFF. In nucleotides, the CDR3 is TGTGCCAGCAGCTTGGTAGCGAATGAGCAGTTCTTC.

The rearrangement joins TRBV6-1 to TRBJ1-4; D is unresolved. Trimming took 1 base from V and 6 from J, leaving 6 bases between them. The V gene's germline CDR1 is MNHNS and CDR2 SASEGT. This CDR3 has 13 residues. The chain's CDR3 is CASSEVGYEKLFF. DNA for the CDR3: TGTGCCAGCAGTGAAGTTGGGTATGAAAAACTGTTTTTT.

The chain carries TRBV4-2 and TRBJ2-1, with D perhaps matching TRBD2 (5 bases). Germline values: CDR1 LGHNA, CDR2 YNFKEQ. Trimming shortened V by 8 bases and J by 0 bases, and 14 bases separated the two germline ends. This CDR3 has 15 amino acids. CDR3 sequence (DNA): TGTGCCAGCGAGCTGGGAGACGTCTCCTACAATGAGCAGTTCTTC. Protein sequence: CASELGDVSYNEQFF.

This rearrangement joins TRBV5-1 to TRBJ2-2, with 7 bases lining up with TRBD1. Per the germline V gene, CDR1 is SGHRS and CDR2 is YFSETQ. The junction had 8 bases not matched to a gene; V was cut back by 4 bases and J by 2 bases. CDR3 length: 16 residues. This CDR3 is CASSTQGTINTGELFF. The CDR3 DNA reads TGCGCCAGCAGCACACAGGGGACGATCAACACCGGGGAGCTGTTTTTT.

This clone has just one count. The rearrangement uses TRBV6-1 and TRBJ2-1; 8 bases fit TRBD2. Germline assignment: CDR1 MNHNS and CDR2 SASEGT. CDR3 length equals 14 residues. V trimming: 3 bases; J trimming: 9 bases; junction bases outside the gene matches: 7. The CDR3, as DNA: TGTGCCAGCAGTGACCGGGAGGGGCAGGCTGAGCAGTTCTTC. Translation gives CASSDREGQAEQFF.

J is TRBJ1-1 and V is TRBV28; 7 bases line up with TRBD1. This CDR3 spans 14 amino acids. Trimming removed 7 bases from V and 6 bases from J; junction bases left unmatched: 11. Germline V gene data show CDR1 as MDHEN and CDR2 as SYDVKM. CDR3 DNA: TGTGCCAGCACCACTATGGGGACAGTTCCTGAAGCTTTCTTT. As protein: CASTTMGTVPEAFF.

The chain uses TRBV5-1 and TRBJ2-2; TRBD2 agrees at 8 bases. Germline CDR1 reads SGHRS; CDR2 reads YFSETQ. After removal of 4 bases from V and 1 base from J, the junction contained 15 bases not matched to a gene. This CDR3 is 19 amino acids long. The CDR3, as DNA: TGCGCCAGCAGCCCTCGCGGGGGGACATCTTTTCTGAACACCGGGGAGCTGTTTTTT. Translated, it gives CASSPRGGTSFLNTGELFF.

The chain is built from TRBV28 and TRBJ1-1; tentative D call: TRBD1 (5 bases). Per the germline V gene, CDR1 is MDHEN and CDR2 is SYDVKM. V gave up 3 bases and J gave up 6 bases, with 14 bases separating them. This CDR3 contains 14 residues. The CDR3 sequence is CASSFSLETAEAFF. The DNA of the CDR3 is TGTGCCAGCAGTTTTAGTCTCGAGACAGCTGAAGCTTTCTTT.

This chain joins TRBV7-8 and TRBJ2-5; 10 bases are a match to TRBD1. V shed 5 bases, J shed 5 bases, and the junction held 14 bases outside the gene matches. This CDR3 comprises 17 residues. The V gene's germline CDR1 is SGHVS and CDR2 FQNEAQ. The CDR3 DNA reads as TGTGCCAGCAGCGTAGGGCTCCCGGGACAGGGGTCGGAGACCCAGTACTTC. Protein sequence: CASSVGLPGQGSETQYF.

The gene calls are TRBV5-4 and TRBJ1-1; D call uncertain. V was trimmed by 5 bases and J by 8 bases, leaving 10 bases between them. Germline values: CDR1 SGHNT, CDR2 YYREEE (reference sequence). CDR3 size: 11 residues. The CDR3 loop is CASRYGPEAFF. The CDR3 bases are TGTGCCAGCAGGTATGGTCCCGAAGCTTTCTTT.

This clone turned up a few times. The V and J genes are TRBV5-1 and TRBJ2-7, with D possibly being TRBD2 (5 bases). This CDR3 spans 12 amino acids. Trimming pared 4 bases from V and 2 bases from J, leaving 7 bases between. CDR1 SGHRS and CDR2 YFSETQ come from the germline V gene. CDR3 nucleotides: TGCGCCAGCAGCGAGGGCCCCTACGAGCAGTACTTC. It codes for CASSEGPYEQYF.

The chain carries TRBV12-5 and TRBJ2-2; the D gene is possibly TRBD2 (6 bases). The germline V gene has CDR1 LGHNT and CDR2 FRNRAP. The CDR3 spans 15 residues. The germline V and J ends were trimmed by 7 bases and 3 bases, with 15 bases remaining between them. The CDR3 coding sequence is TGTGCTAGTGCCCCTGGAGGGTCGGACACCGGGGAGCTGTTTTTT. This codes for CASAPGGSDTGELFF.

V usage is TRBV7-9 and J usage is TRBJ2-1; 7 bases are shared with TRBD2. The trim removed 5 bases at V and 10 bases at J, leaving 8 bases unmatched. The germline gives CDR1 SEHNR, CDR2 FQNEAQ (reference sequence). The CDR3 totals 13 residues. CDR3 residues: CASSLPPGGEQFF. CDR3 coding DNA: TGTGCCAGCAGCCTACCACCCGGGGGGGAGCAGTTCTTC.

This chain joins TRBV7-9 and TRBJ2-5; D is perhaps TRBD1 or TRBD2 (6 bases each). V lost 5 bases, J lost 2 bases, and 15 bases lay in between. Germline CDR1 reads SEHNR; CDR2 reads FQNEAQ (reference sequence). This CDR3 region has 15 residues. The DNA of the CDR3 is TGTGCCAGCAGCCTCGATAGGGGGGCTCAAGAGACCCAGTACTTC. This codes for CASSLDRGAQETQYF.

The CDR3, as DNA: TGTGCCAGCAGCCCAGGGTGGGACAGGGGGACTGGGGCCAACGTCCTGACTTTC. Translated: CASSPGWDRGTGANVLTF. The chain has TRBV7-3 and TRBJ2-6, with 11 bases that match TRBD1. Trimming took 5 bases from V and 2 from J; bases not matched to a gene: 8. The CDR3 runs 18 residues. Per the germline V gene, CDR1 is SGHTA and CDR2 is FQGTGA.

This clone was seen a few times. The chain recombines TRBV7-8 with TRBJ1-1; TRBD1 matches 7 bases. This CDR3 is 14 amino acids long. Trimming took 1 base from V and 4 from J; bases not matched to a gene: 3. Germline V CDR1 and CDR2: SGHVS, FQNEAQ. The CDR3 bases are TGTGCCAGCAGCTTAGGGGACAGTATCACTGAAGCTTTCTTT. Translated: CASSLGDSITEAFF.

The chain links TRBV25-1 to TRBJ1-2; a possible D gene is TRBD1 (6 bases). The CDR3 runs 17 residues. Per germline, CDR1 MGHDK and CDR2 SYGVNS. V gave up 0 bases and J gave up 4 bases, with 18 bases separating them. The CDR3 nucleotides are TGTGCCAGCAGTGAATATCGGGGTAGGGGGGAGTCCTATGGCTACACCTTC. Its translation is CASSEYRGRGESYGYTF.

The chain has TRBV19 and TRBJ2-3; the match to TRBD1 covers 8 bases. The CDR3 length is 15 residues. Germline assignment: CDR1 LNHDA and CDR2 SQIVND (reference sequence). V trimming: 1 base; J trimming: 4 bases; junction bases outside the gene matches: 4. CDR3 sequence reads: CASSIGTGHSDTQYF. CDR3 coding DNA: TGTGCCAGTAGTATAGGGACAGGGCATTCAGATACGCAGTATTTT.

V and J are TRBV27 and TRBJ2-7; D gene unclear. The V end lost 5 bases, the J end lost 3 bases, and 5 bases lay between the germline ends. The CDR3 is made up of 11 amino acids. CDR1 is MNHEY and CDR2 is SMNVEV in the germline V gene (reference sequence). The DNA of the CDR3 is TGTGCCAGCAGTAAAAACTACGAGCAGTACTTC. Translation: CASSKNYEQYF.

The V gene is TRBV7-2, the J gene TRBJ2-7, with 9 bases lining up with TRBD2. Per the germline V gene, CDR1 is SGHTA and CDR2 is FQGNSA. This CDR3 is built from 14 residues. Germline trimming cut 4 bases from V and 4 bases from J; bases unmatched to any gene: 5. Here the CDR3 DNA reads TGTGCCAGCAGCTCTGGCGGGAGGGGATACGAGCAGTACTTC. It is translated as CASSSGGRGYEQYF. Combining the CDR3 with reference TRBV7-2 and TRBJ2-7 gives the whole variable domain GAGVSQSPSNKVTEKGKDVELRCDPISGHTALYWYRQSLGQGLEFLIYFQGNSAPDKSGLPSDRFSAERTGGSVSTLTIQRTQQEDSAVYLCASSSGGRGYEQYFGPGTRLTVT.

The genes are TRBV9 and TRBJ2-1; 10 positions match TRBD2. The germline V gene encodes CDR1 SGDLS and CDR2 YYNGEE. This CDR3 is built from 16 residues. J gave up 10 bases and V 3 bases, and 13 bases lay outside the gene matches. DNA for the CDR3: TGTGCCAGCAGCGAGTCTAGCGGGAGCCTTCTGGGCGAGCAGTTCTTC. Amino acids: CASSESSGSLLGEQFF.

The V gene is TRBV29-1, the J gene TRBJ1-2; 9 nucleotides line up with TRBD1. The V gene end was trimmed by 3 bases and the J gene end by 12 bases; junction bases not matched to a gene: 11. CDR1 and CDR2 from the germline V gene are SQVTM and ANQGSEA. The CDR3 covers 13 residues. As DNA, the CDR3 is TGCAGCGTTGAGAGGACAGGGGTGTCCTTTAACACCTTC. Its protein is CSVERTGVSFNTF.